This TCR beta chain was profiled in a study of neurological immune-mediated disorders. Whole-study findings and limits: HTLV-1-associated myelopathy had the most TCR clonal expansion, while multiple sclerosis had the least, a level that fell below healthy controls.

Input was about a million sorted T cells, either CD4+ or CD8+. This clonotype was detected many times. Its antigen remains unknown. The V gene lost 6 bases and the J gene lost 2 bases, with 13 bases spanning the gap. This CDR3 is built from 14 residues. CDR1 DFQATT and CDR2 SNEGSKA come from the germline V gene (reference sequence). 5'RACE generated cDNA with 10-nucleotide random UMIs. Every sequencing run returned over 200 million TCR-beta sequences, which were derived from 15-18 subjects. From the 5' RACE reads, TCRdb called clonotypes with MiXCR, one entry per CDR3 protein. The sample records tens of thousands of distinct CDR3 sequences, under 6.5% being singletons.

Sequencing input: CD4+ T cells from blood. The chain is built from TRBV20-1 and TRBJ2-2, with D tentatively TRBD1 or TRBD2 (5 bases each). The TCR sequence derives from a woman in her thirties or forties in good health. Here the CDR3 reads CSALGGKNTGELFF. In DNA, the CDR3 is TGCAGTGCCCTTGGGGGAAAAAACACCGGGGAGCTGTTTTTT.